This entry describes one T cell receptor (beta chain). Its antigen has not been determined. Per-base qualities were not stored, and no clone one base away is much larger. The same CDR3 is also encoded by other DNA sequences in this sample. These data belong to a study of blood T cell repertoires in COVID-19 (dated by TCRdb to 2018 to 2021). At the level of the whole study: Collaborator samples came from the United States, Italy and Spain and covered acute and convalescent phases of COVID-19. The material from the prospective study consisted of cDNA or gDNA derived from T cells, B-cell-depleted T cells, or PBMCs. Subjects who had been exposed to COVID-19, were actively infected with it, or had recovered from it provided the deeply sampled blood TCRbeta repertoires that made up the dataset. The repertoires were released in a freely available public database intended as a resource for research on the immune response to SARS-CoV-2. The samples were drawn from two sources: the first 160 participants of the ongoing ImmuneRACE study, and about 1,300 subjects contributed by 6 global collaborators. The sample metadata nearly always contained a de-identified subject ID, COVID-19 status, age in years and sex. Where HLA class I and class II types were available, the types were taken from metadata supplied by the sample provider, not from assay-based typing.

Enrolling through a virtual design, the prospective study's participants ranged in age from roughly 18 to 100 years and lived across 20 to 25 United States geographic areas. To assign participants to cohorts, the prospective study relied on clinical history that participants themselves reported in a screening survey and a study questionnaire. In the prospective study, mobile phlebotomists collected whole blood, serum and a nasopharyngeal or oropharyngeal swab from each participant. Prospective study participants could optionally give additional blood draws and questionnaires over an approximately two-month period. Prospective study blood samples were shipped either frozen or at room temperature before DNA extraction. The immunoSEQ Assay, a bias-controlled multiplex PCR, was used to amplify TCRbeta CDR3 regions from genomic DNA. From the authors' description of their analysis: Nucleated cell counts per sample were estimated from amplification of reference gene primers within the assay. Sequence reads were collapsed and filtered to measure the absolute abundance of every unique TCRbeta CDR3 rearrangement. For each sample, productive Simpson clonality was calculated by taking the square root of Simpson's diversity index across productive rearrangements. TCRdb obtained this table from immuneACCESS and retained in-frame rearrangements with V and J assigned. These tables miss some clones; where compared with another copy, unresolved V genes account for less than half of the shortfall, and the remainder is unexplained. The DNA was the basis for D and trimming; V, J and clone size are from that table. The table for this sample lists some 150,000 clones; 83% of them were counted only once. The ten largest make up 3.6% of the sample.

The paper as a whole reports these results and caveats: Clinical and demographic metadata were provided uncurated, with the amount varying by source and participant.

CDR1 LGHDT and CDR2 YNNKEL were looked up in the germline V gene (reference sequence). From V the trimming removes 4 bases and from J it removes 1 base, while the gene matches leave 5 bases of the junction unaccounted for. The CDR3 spans 15 residues, from the cysteine through the phenylalanine. Only CDR3 DNA remains: 45 bases, in frame from the first base. This clonotype was sampled from a woman aged 50 to 60 in a cohort exposed to, infected with or recovered from COVID-19 (not recorded which). In this chain, TRBV3-1 (or the pseudogene TRBV3-2) is recombined with TRBJ2-3, with TRBD1 identical over 7 junction bases. Sequences were obtained from PBMCs or T cells enriched from blood (not recorded which). The sequence in DNA is TGTGCCAGCAGCCGGGCCGGACAGGGCACAGATACGCAGTATTTT. It translates to CASSRAGQGTDTQYF.